The sequence of this TCR delta chain was determined in a study of Vδ1+ human thymocytes. Broader study findings: TRD repertoires were essentially private, unlike widely shared TRG clonotypes. Despite high sort purity, 20% to 25% of thymic T cell receptor delta sequences were Vdelta2. Highly polyclonal TRG and TRD repertoires with Gaussian CDR3 length distributions appeared in thymus.

This CDR3 spans 16 amino acids. Germline V lookup: CDR1 TSWWSYY, CDR2 QGS. V was shortened by 10 bases and J by 0 bases, with 21 bases between the two germline ends. Sequences come from RNA converted to cDNA by reverse transcription. Multiplex PCR used pooled V-gene forward primers and a constant-region reverse primer to amplify CDR3s. TCRdb applied CATT to the multiplex PCR reads for clone calling. Here the sample spans 20,000 to 25,000 delta-chain clones, around 7.9% being singletons. This clone was picked up a small number of times. Its target is not known. This receptor was taken from a child younger than two who had congenital heart surgery. Sequencing used Vdelta1+ gamma-delta thymocytes from the thymus. Subset: FACS-sorted CD3+ TCRalphabeta- TCRVdelta1+ TCRVdelta2- thymocytes. The chain couples TRDV1 to TRDJ1; D possibly corresponds to TRDD3 (5 bases). The CDR3, as DNA: TGTGCTCACTGTCCCAGTAGGTGGGGACACACCGATAAACTCATCTTT. Its translation is CAHCPSRWGHTDKLIF.